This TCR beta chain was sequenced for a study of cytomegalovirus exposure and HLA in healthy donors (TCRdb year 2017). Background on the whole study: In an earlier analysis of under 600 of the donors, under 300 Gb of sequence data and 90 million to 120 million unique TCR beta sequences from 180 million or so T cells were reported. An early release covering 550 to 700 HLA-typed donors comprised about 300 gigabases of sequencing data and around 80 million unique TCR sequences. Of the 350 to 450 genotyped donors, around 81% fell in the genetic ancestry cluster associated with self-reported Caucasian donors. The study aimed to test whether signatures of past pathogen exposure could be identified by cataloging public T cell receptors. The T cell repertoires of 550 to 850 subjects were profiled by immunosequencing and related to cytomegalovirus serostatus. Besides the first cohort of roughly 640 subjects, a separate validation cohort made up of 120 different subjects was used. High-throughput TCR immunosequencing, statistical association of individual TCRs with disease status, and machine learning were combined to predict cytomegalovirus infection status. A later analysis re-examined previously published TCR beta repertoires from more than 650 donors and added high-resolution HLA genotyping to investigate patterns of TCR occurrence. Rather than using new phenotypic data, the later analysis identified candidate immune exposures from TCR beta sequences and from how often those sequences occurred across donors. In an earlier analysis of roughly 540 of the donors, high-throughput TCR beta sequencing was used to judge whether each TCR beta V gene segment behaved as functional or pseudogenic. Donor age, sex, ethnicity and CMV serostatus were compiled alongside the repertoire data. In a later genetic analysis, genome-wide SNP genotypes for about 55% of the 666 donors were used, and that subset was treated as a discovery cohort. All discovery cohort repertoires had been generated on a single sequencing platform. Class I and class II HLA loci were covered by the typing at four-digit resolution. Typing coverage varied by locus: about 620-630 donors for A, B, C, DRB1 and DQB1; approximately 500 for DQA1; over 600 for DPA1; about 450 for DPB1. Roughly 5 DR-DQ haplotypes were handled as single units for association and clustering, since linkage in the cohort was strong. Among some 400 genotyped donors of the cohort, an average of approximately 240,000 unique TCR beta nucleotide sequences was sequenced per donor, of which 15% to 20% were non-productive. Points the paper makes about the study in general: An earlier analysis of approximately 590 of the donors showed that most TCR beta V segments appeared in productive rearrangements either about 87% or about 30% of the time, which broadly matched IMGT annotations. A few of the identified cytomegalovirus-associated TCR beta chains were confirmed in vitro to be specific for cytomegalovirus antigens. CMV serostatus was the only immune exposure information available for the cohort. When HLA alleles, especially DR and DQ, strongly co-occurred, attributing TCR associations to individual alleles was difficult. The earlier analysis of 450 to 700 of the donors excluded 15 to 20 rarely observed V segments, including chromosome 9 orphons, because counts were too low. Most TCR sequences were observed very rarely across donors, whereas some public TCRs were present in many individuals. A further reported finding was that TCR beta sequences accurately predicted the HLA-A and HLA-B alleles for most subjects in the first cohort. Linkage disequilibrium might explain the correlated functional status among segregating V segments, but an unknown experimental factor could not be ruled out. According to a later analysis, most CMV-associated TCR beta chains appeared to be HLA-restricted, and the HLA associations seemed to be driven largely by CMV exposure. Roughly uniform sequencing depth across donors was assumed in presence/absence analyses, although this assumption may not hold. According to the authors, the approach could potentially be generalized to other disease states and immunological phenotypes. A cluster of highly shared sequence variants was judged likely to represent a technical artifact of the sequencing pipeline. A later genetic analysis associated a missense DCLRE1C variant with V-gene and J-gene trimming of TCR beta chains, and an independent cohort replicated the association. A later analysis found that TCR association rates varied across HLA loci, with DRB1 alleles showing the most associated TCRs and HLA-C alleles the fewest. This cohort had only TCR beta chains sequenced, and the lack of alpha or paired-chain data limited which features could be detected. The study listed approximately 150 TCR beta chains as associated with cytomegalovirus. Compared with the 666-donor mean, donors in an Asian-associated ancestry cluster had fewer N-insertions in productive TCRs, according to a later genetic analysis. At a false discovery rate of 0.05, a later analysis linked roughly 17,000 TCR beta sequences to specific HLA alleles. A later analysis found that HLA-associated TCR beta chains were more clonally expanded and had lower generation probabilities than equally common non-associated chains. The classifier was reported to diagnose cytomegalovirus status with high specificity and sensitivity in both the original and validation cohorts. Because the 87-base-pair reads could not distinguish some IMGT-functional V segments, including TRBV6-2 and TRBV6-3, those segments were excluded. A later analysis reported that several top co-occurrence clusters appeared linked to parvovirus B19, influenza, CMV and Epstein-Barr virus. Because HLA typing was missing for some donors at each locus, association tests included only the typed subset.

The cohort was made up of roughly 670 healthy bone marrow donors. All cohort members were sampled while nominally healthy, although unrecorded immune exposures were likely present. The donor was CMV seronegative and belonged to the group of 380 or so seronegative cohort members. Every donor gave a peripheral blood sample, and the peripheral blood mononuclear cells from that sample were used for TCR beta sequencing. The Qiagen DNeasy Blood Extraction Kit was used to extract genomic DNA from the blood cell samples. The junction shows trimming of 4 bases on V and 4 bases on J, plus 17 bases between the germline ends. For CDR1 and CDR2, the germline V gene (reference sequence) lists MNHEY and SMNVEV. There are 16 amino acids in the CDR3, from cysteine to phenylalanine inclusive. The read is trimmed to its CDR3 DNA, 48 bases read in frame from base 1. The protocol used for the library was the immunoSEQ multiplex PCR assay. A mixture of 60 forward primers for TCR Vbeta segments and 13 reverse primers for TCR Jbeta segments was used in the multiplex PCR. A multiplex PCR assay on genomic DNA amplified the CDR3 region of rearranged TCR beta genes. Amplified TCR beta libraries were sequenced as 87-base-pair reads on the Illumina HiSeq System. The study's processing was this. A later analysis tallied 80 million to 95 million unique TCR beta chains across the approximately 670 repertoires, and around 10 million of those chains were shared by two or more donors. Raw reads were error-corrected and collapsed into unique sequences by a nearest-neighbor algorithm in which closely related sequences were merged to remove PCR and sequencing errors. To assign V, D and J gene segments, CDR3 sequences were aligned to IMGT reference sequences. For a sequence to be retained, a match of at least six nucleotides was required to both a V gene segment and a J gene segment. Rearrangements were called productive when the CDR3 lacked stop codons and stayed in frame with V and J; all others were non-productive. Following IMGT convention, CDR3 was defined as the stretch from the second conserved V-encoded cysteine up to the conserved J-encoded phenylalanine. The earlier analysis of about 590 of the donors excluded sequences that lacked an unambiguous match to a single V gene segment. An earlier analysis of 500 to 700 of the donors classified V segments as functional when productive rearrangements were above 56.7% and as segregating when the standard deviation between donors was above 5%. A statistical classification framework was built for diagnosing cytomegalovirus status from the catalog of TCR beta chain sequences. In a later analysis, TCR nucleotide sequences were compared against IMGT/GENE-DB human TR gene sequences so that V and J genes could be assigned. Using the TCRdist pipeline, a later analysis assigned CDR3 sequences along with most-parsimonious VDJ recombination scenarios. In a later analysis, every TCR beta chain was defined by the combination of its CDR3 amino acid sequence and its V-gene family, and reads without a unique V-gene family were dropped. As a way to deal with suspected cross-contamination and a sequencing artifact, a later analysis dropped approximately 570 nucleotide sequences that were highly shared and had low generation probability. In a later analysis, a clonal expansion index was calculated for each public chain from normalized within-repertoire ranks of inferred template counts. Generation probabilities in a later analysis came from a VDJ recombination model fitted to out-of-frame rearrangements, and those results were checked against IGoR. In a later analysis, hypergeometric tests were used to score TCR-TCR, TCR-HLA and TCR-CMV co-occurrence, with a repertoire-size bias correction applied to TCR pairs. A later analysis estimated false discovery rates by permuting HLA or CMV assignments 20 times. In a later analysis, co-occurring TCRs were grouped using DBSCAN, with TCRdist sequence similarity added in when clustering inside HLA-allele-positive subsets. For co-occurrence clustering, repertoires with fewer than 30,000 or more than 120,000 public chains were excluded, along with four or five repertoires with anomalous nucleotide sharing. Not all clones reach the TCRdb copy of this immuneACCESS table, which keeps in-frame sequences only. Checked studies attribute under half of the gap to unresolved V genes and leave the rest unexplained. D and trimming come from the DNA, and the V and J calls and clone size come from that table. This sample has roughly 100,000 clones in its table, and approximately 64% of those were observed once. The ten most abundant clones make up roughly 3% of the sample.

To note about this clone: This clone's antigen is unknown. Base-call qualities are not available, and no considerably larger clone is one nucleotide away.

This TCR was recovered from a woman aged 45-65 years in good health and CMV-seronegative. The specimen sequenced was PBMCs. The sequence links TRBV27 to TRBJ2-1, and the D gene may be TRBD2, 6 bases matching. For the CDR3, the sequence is CASSSIPSDQYNEQFF. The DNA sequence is TGTGCCAGCAGTTCCATTCCTAGCGATCAATACAATGAGCAGTTCTTC.